The 10 T cell receptor beta chains below all came from one sample that was sequenced in a study of blood T cell repertoires in COVID-19. Assay used: immunoSEQ multiplex PCR; TCRdb lists only in-frame clones, some missing. The data hold roughly 88,000 clones, with 72% observed a single time. Sequenced sample: peripheral blood. The origin of the receptors is a woman in her fifties or sixties in a cohort sampled during active or convalescent COVID-19.

This clone was counted a few times. The genes are TRBV5-5 and TRBJ1-1, with TRBD1 matching over 9 bases. V shed 0 bases and J 8 bases; nucleotides not matched to a gene: 5. The CDR3 length is 14 residues. Germline CDR1 is SGHKS and CDR2 is YYEKEE (reference sequence). CDR3 residues: CASSLGGQGREAFF. Here the CDR3 DNA reads TGTGCCAGCAGCTTGGGGGGACAGGGCAGAGAAGCTTTCTTT.

The chain combines TRBV28 with TRBJ1-5; 9 bases line up with TRBD1. J lost 5 bases, V lost 6 bases, and 8 bases had no gene match. The CDR3 covers 15 residues. Germline loops: CDR1 MDHEN, CDR2 SYDVKM. Written as DNA, the CDR3 is TGTGCCAGCAGCTCCGGGACAGGGTTCGATCAGCCCCAGCATTTT. Protein product: CASSSGTGFDQPQHF.

Here the CDR3 DNA reads TGTGCCACCTGCCGGCGGGCAGCGAGTGAAAAACTGTTTTTT. It yields the protein CATCRRAASEKLFF. The chain links TRBV24-1 to TRBJ1-4; no clear D. This CDR3 has 14 amino acids. CDR1 and CDR2 from the germline V gene are KGHDR and SFDVKD. The V and J ends lost 9 bases and 7 bases respectively, with 17 bases between them.

This chain connects TRBV28 to TRBJ1-2; D remains ambiguous. The germline CDR1 and CDR2 sequences are MDHEN and SYDVKM. This CDR3 has 12 amino acids. With 5 bases removed from V and 5 bases from J, the gap between germline ends came to 9 bases. The CDR3 protein is CASSPAGYGYTF. As DNA, the CDR3 is TGTGCCAGCAGTCCCGCAGGTTATGGCTACACCTTC.

V gene TRBV5-6 combines with J gene TRBJ2-5; TRBD1 might be the D (6 bases). From germline, CDR1 is SGHDT and CDR2 YYEEEE. The V end was cut by 2 bases, the J end by 2 bases, with 7 bases between. The CDR3 loop spans 13 amino acids. CDR3: CASSFDRQETQYF. CDR3 DNA: TGTGCCAGCAGCTTCGACAGGCAAGAGACCCAGTACTTC.

The CDR3 reads CASSQGRLAGGPYNEQFF. CDR3 DNA: TGTGCCAGCAGCCAAGGTAGACTAGCGGGGGGGCCGTACAATGAGCAGTTCTTC. This chain links TRBV4-2 with TRBJ2-1; 14 bases are shared with TRBD2. The CDR3 is made up of 18 amino acids. The V segment lost 1 base and the J segment 4 bases; nucleotides outside the gene matches: 6. CDR1 LGHNA and CDR2 YNFKEQ come from the germline V gene.

This rearrangement joins TRBV6-1 to TRBJ1-5; 9 nucleotides align to TRBD1. The CDR3 runs to 16 residues. V shed 4 bases and J 0 bases; nucleotides not matched to a gene: 4. Looked up from germline, CDR1 is MNHNS and CDR2 is SASEGT. In DNA, the CDR3 is TGTGCCAGCAGTGCGACAGGGGGATATAGCAATCAGCCCCAGCATTTT. Amino acid sequence: CASSATGGYSNQPQHF.

The chain uses TRBV6-5 and TRBJ2-3; possibly TRBD2 for D (7 bases). The length of the CDR3 is 15 residues. V lost 7 bases and J lost 6, with 20 bases in between. Germline values: CDR1 MNHEY, CDR2 SVGAGI. CDR3: CASTLQWGGRDTQYF. The CDR3 DNA is TGTGCCAGCACTTTACAATGGGGGGGCCGGGATACGCAGTATTTT.

V gene TRBV11-3 combines with J gene TRBJ2-2, with 12 bases fitting TRBD1. The CDR3 length is 16 residues. V was clipped by 5 bases and J by 7 bases; unmatched bases: 8. From germline, CDR1 is SGHNT and CDR2 YENEEA. CDR3 region: CASSRGQGASVGELFF. For the CDR3, the DNA is TGTGCCAGCAGCCGGGGACAGGGGGCTAGTGTCGGGGAGCTGTTTTTT. Full variable domain (remainder filled in from reference TRBV11-3 and TRBJ2-2): EAGVVQSPRYKIIEKKQPVAFWCNPISGHNTLYWYLQNLGQGPELLIRYENEEAVDDSQLPKDRFSAERLKGVDSTLKIQPAELGDSAVYLCASSRGQGASVGELFFGEGSRLTVL.

The V call is TRBV5-1, the J call TRBJ2-1; no definite D call. V was pared by 1 base and J by 5 bases, with 10 bases between. Germline loops: CDR1 SGHRS, CDR2 YFSETQ. This CDR3 has 14 residues. The CDR3 is CASSLQSRNNEQFF. The DNA of the CDR3 is TGCGCCAGCAGCTTGCAGTCACGTAACAATGAGCAGTTCTTC. The full variable domain, completed using reference TRBV5-1 and TRBJ2-1, is KAGVTQTPRYLIKTRGQQVTLSCSPISGHRSVSWYQQTPGQGLQFLFEYFSETQRNKGNFPGRFSGRQFSNSRSEMNVSTLELGDSALYLCASSLQSRNNEQFFGPGTRLTVL.